This TCR beta chain was sequenced for a study of massively parallel sequencing of T cell beta chains (dated by TCRdb to the late 2000s). Looking at the study overall: Using 5'-RACE, Illumina short-read sequencing and a dedicated short-read assembly strategy, the study profiled the diversity of human TCR beta CDR3 in peripheral blood.

The donor pool comprised a few hundred males and under 200 females, all aged about 18 to 45 years. From 150 to 200 liters of pooled peripheral blood, peripheral leukocyte polyA+ RNA was isolated. The starting material was a commercial mRNA preparation from normal human peripheral blood leukocytes pooled from hundreds of individuals. Instrument used: Illumina Genome Analyzer II. Two rounds of nested PCR with TRBC1/TRBC2-specific primers produced a RACE product of about 520 bp, and the RACE product was then gel-purified. First-strand cDNA was synthesized with a TRBC-specific primer plus a template-switching oligonucleotide, by which a 5' anchor for RACE was provided. Since the RACE amplicon was too long to sequence directly with short reads, the amplicon was concatemerized by ligation and then sheared by sonication. PAGE was used to isolate a size fraction of 100 to 300 bp, and that fraction then underwent shotgun sequencing on the Illumina platform. In separate sequencing runs on an Illumina GAII, 18.8 million 36-nt reads and 21.7 million 50-nt single-end reads were generated. In the source study's methods: Assembly of the roughly 40,000,000 pooled reads was done with iSSAKE, using the parameters -m 15, -o 2 and -r 0.7. Seeds for the de novo CDR3 beta assemblies came from reads aligning to the ends of Ensembl TRBV gene predictions that carried unmatched junctional bases. Rather than raw read depth, the number of matching assembled contigs was used to estimate clonotype abundance. Of the assembled clonotypes, around 2,000 (around 5.9%) had in-frame stop codons and were removed, leaving about 35,000 productive clonotypes. Of the 270 or so unique TCR sequences obtained by Sanger sequencing of cloned RACE products, roughly 63% were also present in the Illumina assembly. The raw public data were reprocessed by TCRdb itself: fastp quality trimming at Q25, MiXCR clonotype calling, in-frame beta chains only. One record per CDR3 amino acid sequence lists the most common genes and DNA. The V and J calls here are based on TCRdb, not the publication. The sample table contains roughly 4,200 distinct CDR3 sequences; only one count was recorded for around 40% of them. The ten largest clones take up just under 3% of the sample.

This clonotype has more than one count but fewer than ten. Which antigen it targets is not known. No base-level quality is on record; no much larger clone is a single base apart. Beyond this particular receptor, the publication reports: Because the RNA was pooled from many donors, the results reflect population-average clonotype abundance rather than any individual repertoire. The reported gene usage frequencies may have been skewed by preferential PCR amplification of some TRBV and TRBJ sequences. A unique TRBV gene could be assigned to only about 23,000 (roughly 70%) of the clonotypes. Subsampling showed clonotype counts rising linearly with read number, indicating sequencing depth was far from saturation. Within the approximately 31,000 distinct clonotypes, single-copy clonotypes accounted for around 69% of clonotypes but just 15% to 20% of assemblies. CDR3 beta length spanned 21 to 81 nucleotides, with a peak at 45 nucleotides. Usage of TRBV genes spanned from more than 0.0095% for TRBV17 up to roughly 25% for TRBV20-1, while TRBJ usage spanned from about 1.5% for TRBJ2-6 up to 17.2% for TRBJ2-1. Most clonotypes (about 65% of the roughly 30,000) were supported by a single sequence read, by which apparent diversity could in principle be inflated.

V was cut back by 4 bases and J by 5 bases, leaving a gap of 13 bases between them. Via the germline V gene, CDR1 is SQVTM and CDR2 ANQGSEA. The CDR3 runs 13 amino acids, cysteine and phenylalanine included. Only CDR3 DNA is held: 39 bases, read in frame from base 1. Here the chain combines TRBV29-1 and TRBJ2-3; matching of 6 bases hints at TRBD2 as the D gene. The receptor's source is a pool of human donors in good health; the sample was commercial RNA pooled from many donors. The material sequenced was commercial RNA from peripheral blood pooled from many donors. The base sequence is TGCAGCGTTGCCTCGGGAGTTAGAGATACGCAGTATTTT. Its translation reads: CSVASGVRDTQYF.